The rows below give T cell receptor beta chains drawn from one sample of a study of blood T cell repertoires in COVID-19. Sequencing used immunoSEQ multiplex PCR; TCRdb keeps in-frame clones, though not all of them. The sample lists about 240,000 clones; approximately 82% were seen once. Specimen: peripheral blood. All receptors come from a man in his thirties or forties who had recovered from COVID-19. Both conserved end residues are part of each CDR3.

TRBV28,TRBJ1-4,CASSPLAGGEPNEKLFF
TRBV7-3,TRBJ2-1,CASSPHPRDSQPDEQFF
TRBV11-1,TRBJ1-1,CASSLAGAPEAFF
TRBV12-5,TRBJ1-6,CASAIAEWNSPLHF
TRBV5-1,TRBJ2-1,CASSLGGNEQFF
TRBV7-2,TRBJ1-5,CASSLVADQPQHF
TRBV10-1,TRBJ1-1,CASSDRSLTGGDTEAFF
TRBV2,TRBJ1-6,CASMIDSSYNSPLHF
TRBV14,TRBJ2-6,CASSPIPSGFRLGANVLTF
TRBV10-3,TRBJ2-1,CAIAGTYNEQFF
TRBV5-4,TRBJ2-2,CASSSAGGGTGELFF
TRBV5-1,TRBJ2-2,CASSLQPGGNTGELFF
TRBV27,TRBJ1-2,CASSPRQTLPNYGYTF
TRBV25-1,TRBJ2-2,CASKLAGGPDGELFF
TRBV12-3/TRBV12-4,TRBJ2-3,CASSRGTDTQYF
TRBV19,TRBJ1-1,CASTRGGRNTEAFF
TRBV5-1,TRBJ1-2,CASSSGGGDYGWTF
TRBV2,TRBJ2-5,CARDRGGRGETQYF
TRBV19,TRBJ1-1,CASSRGDREVTEAFF
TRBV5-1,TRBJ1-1,CASSLTGQAITEAFF
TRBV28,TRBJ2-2,CASSSGGVNGELFF
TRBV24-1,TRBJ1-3,CATSDPGSGNTIYF
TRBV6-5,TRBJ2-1,CASSYRAGGYNEQFF
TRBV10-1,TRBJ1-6,CASSESRESPLHF
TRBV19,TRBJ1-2,CASCRDNSNYGYTF
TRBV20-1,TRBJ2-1,CSATSGTRQFF
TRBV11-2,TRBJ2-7,CASSLGGARSSYEQYF
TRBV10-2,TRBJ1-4,CASRGRGVTEKLFF
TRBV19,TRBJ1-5,CASSMSRDQPQHF
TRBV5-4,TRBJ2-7,CASSPDSGLREQYF
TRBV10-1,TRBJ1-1,CASSEGGEAFF
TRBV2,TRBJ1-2,CASSGFQGAYGYTF
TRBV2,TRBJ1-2,CASSRQGGGDGYTF
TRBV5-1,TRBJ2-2,CASRVPLGADTGELFF
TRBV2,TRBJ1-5,CASSAGYAAVQPQHF
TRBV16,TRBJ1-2,CASSQSLGGDGYTF
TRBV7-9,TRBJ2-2,CASRRSRNTNTGELFF
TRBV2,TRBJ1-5,CASMAGKVRQPQHF
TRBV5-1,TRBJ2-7,CASSLDSVRGDEQYF
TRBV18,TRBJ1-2,CASSRATEEGYTF
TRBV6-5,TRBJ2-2,CASSWNTATGTGELFF
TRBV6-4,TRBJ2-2,CASSDSGRGPLNTGELFF
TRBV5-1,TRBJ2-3,CASSFELAGGNTDTQYF
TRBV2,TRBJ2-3,CAGGGRGLGDTQYF
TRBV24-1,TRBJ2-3,CATSDRFSADTQYF